Listed here are 22 T cell receptor beta chains from one sample, sequenced in a study of technical replicates of blood from a few donors. Using immunoSEQ multiplex PCR, the repertoire was profiled, and TCRdb retains in-frame clones only, with some absent. The table has fewer than 100,000 clones, about 95% seen once. The specimen sequenced was T cells isolated from PBMCs. Every receptor here comes from a human donor in good health.

The J gene is TRBJ2-5, the V gene TRBV19, with D perhaps TRBD2 (5 bases). The V gene's germline CDR1 is LNHDA and CDR2 SQIVND (reference sequence). The CDR3 loop spans 14 amino acids. The V and J ends lost 1 base and 2 bases respectively, with 8 bases between them. CDR3 residues: CASSIAGLQETQYF. CDR3 DNA sequence: TGTGCCAGTAGTATAGCGGGATTGCAAGAGACCCAGTACTTC.

The J gene is TRBJ2-5, the V gene TRBV19; a weak D match, TRBD2 (6 bases). CDR3 size: 12 residues. The V gene lost 5 bases and the J gene lost 2 bases, with 6 bases spanning the gap. Germline CDR1 and CDR2: LNHDA and SQIVND (reference sequence). As DNA, the CDR3 is TGTGCCAGTAGTGGACTACAAGAGACCCAGTACTTC. It translates to CASSGLQETQYF.

The rearrangement links TRBV29-1 to TRBJ2-7; 10 bases match TRBD2. Germline CDR1 reads SQVTM; CDR2 reads ANQGSEA. V trimming: 6 bases; J trimming: 4 bases; junction bases outside the gene matches: 6. This CDR3 has 13 residues. CDR3 bases: TGCAGCGTGGCTAGCGGGAGAAATTACGAGCAGTACTTC. Protein product: CSVASGRNYEQYF.

The chain uses TRBV5-6 and TRBJ2-5; a weak D match, TRBD2 (6 bases). This CDR3 has 13 amino acids. The V end lost 2 bases, the J end lost 5 bases, and 10 bases lay between the germline ends. Germline V gene data show CDR1 as SGHDT and CDR2 as YYEEEE. The CDR3 here is CASSFRGAETQYF. CDR3 DNA: TGTGCCAGCAGCTTCCGCGGGGCGGAGACCCAGTACTTC.

J is TRBJ2-7 and V is TRBV29-1; D unresolved. CDR3 length: 12 residues. V lost 1 base to trimming and J lost 6 bases, with 10 bases between them. Germline V gives CDR1 SQVTM, CDR2 ANQGSEA. The CDR3 region is CSVEGALGEQYF. The CDR3 coding sequence is TGCAGCGTTGAAGGTGCCCTCGGCGAGCAGTACTTC.

This chain joins TRBV19 and TRBJ2-3; D remains unclear. CDR3 size: 14 residues. V was clipped by 3 bases and J by 2 bases, with 9 bases between them. Germline CDR1 LNHDA, CDR2 SQIVND (reference sequence). CDR3 sequence reads: CASSMVGFTDTQYF. CDR3 DNA: TGTGCCAGTAGTATGGTCGGGTTCACAGATACGCAGTATTTT.

The V and J genes are TRBV28 and TRBJ1-5, with 7 bases that match TRBD1. After removal of 5 bases from V and 3 bases from J, the junction contained 7 bases not matched to a gene. This CDR3 is 15 amino acids long. The germline V gene encodes CDR1 MDHEN and CDR2 SYDVKM. DNA of the CDR3: TGTGCCAGCAGTCCCTTGACAGGGTACAATCAGCCCCAGCATTTT. Its translation is CASSPLTGYNQPQHF.

This rearrangement joins TRBV6-1 to TRBJ1-1; perhaps TRBD1 as D (5 bases). CDR1 MNHNS and CDR2 SASEGT come from the germline V gene. CDR3 length: 14 residues. The ends were cut back, 2 bases at V and 4 bases at J, with 11 bases in the middle. CDR3 nucleotides: TGTGCCAGCAGTGAACAGGGCATACCCACTGAAGCTTTCTTT. Its translation is CASSEQGIPTEAFF.

The rearrangement joins TRBV5-5 to TRBJ2-1; 9 bases match TRBD2. From germline, CDR1 is SGHKS and CDR2 YYEKEE (reference sequence). The CDR3 has 15 residues. The V and J ends lost 5 bases and 5 bases, in that order; junction bases with no gene match: 8. As DNA, the CDR3 is TGTGCCAGCAGACAAGAGCGGGAGGCCGACAATGAGCAGTTCTTC. Protein sequence: CASRQEREADNEQFF.

The chain is built from TRBV4-3 and TRBJ2-7; 11 bases line up with TRBD2. The CDR3 has 15 amino acids. CDR1 LGHNA and CDR2 YSLEER come from the germline V gene. V shed 0 bases, J shed 6 bases, and the junction held 4 bases outside the gene matches. CDR3 protein: CASSQERLAGGEQYF. The CDR3 coding sequence is TGCGCCAGCAGCCAAGAGCGGCTAGCGGGAGGCGAGCAGTACTTC.

The chain combines TRBV30 with TRBJ2-7; perhaps TRBD2 as D (6 bases). V lost 5 bases to trimming and J lost 4 bases, with 9 bases between them. Germline V gives CDR1 GTSNPN, CDR2 SVGIG (reference sequence). The CDR3 sequence is 11 residues long. The CDR3 coding sequence is TGTGCCTGGGGGGACTTATACGAGCAGTACTTC. Encoded protein: CAWGDLYEQYF.

The CDR3 spells CASSVGTAGLYEKLFF. In DNA, the CDR3 is TGTGCCAGTAGTGTTGGGACCGCGGGGTTGTATGAAAAACTGTTTTTT. V is TRBV19 and J is TRBJ1-4; maybe TRBD1 (5 bases). CDR3 length equals 16 residues. Germline V gene data show CDR1 as LNHDA and CDR2 as SQIVND (reference sequence). V was trimmed by 5 bases and J by 6 bases, leaving 19 bases between them.

This clone was found once. This chain joins TRBV10-2 and TRBJ1-1, with a possible D match to TRBD1 (6 bases). V shed 8 bases and J shed 5 bases, with 15 bases lying between them. Germline CDR1 WSHSY, CDR2 SAAADI. There are 13 residues in the CDR3. CDR3 nucleotides: TGCGCCAGCCTCCCCCTCAGGGGTACTGAAGCTTTCTTT. Protein: CASLPLRGTEAFF.

This rearrangement joins TRBV9 to TRBJ2-2; D ambiguous. Looked up from germline, CDR1 is SGDLS and CDR2 is YYNGEE. This CDR3 comprises 14 residues. V lost 0 bases to trimming and J lost 5 bases, with 8 bases between them. The CDR3 nucleotides are TGTGCCAGCAGCGTAGACTTTCTTACCGGGGAGCTGTTTTTT. Residues: CASSVDFLTGELFF.

The CDR3 DNA follows: TGCGCCAGCAGCGACCGGGACAGGGGCACTGAAGCTTTCTTT. Its protein is CASSDRDRGTEAFF. V gene TRBV5-1 combines with J gene TRBJ1-1, with 10 nucleotides matching TRBD1. Germline V gives CDR1 SGHRS, CDR2 YFSETQ. V shed 4 bases and J 4 bases; nucleotides not matched to a gene: 4. CDR3 length equals 14 residues.

V is TRBV6-4 and J is TRBJ2-3; 8 positions agree with TRBD2. Germline loops: CDR1 MRHNA, CDR2 SNTAGT. Trimming cost V 3 bases and J 0 bases; bases outside gene matches: 2. The CDR3 covers 15 residues. The CDR3 nucleotides are TGTGCCAGCAGTGAGTCTAGCGGGAGCACAGATACGCAGTATTTT. Protein sequence: CASSESSGSTDTQYF.

This chain links TRBV9 with TRBJ1-2; D gene ambiguous. The germline CDR1 and CDR2 sequences are SGDLS and YYNGEE. This CDR3 has 12 amino acids. V was cut by 4 bases and J by 1 base, with 5 bases left in between. CDR3 in amino acids: CASSPNNYGYTF. The DNA for the CDR3 is TGTGCCAGCAGCCCCAATAACTATGGCTACACCTTC.

The rearrangement joins TRBV14 to TRBJ2-1; D remains ambiguous. This CDR3 has 17 amino acids. V lost 2 bases and J lost 0, with 14 bases in between. In germline, CDR1 is SGHDN, CDR2 FVKESK. The chain's CDR3 is CASSQSSEPSSYNEQFF. CDR3 nucleotide sequence: TGTGCCAGCAGCCAATCCTCTGAGCCTTCCTCCTACAATGAGCAGTTCTTC.

The gene calls are TRBV5-1 and TRBJ2-2, with TRBD2 matching over 10 bases. The germline V gene has CDR1 SGHRS and CDR2 YFSETQ. The junction had 9 bases not matched to a gene; V was cut back by 7 bases and J by 6 bases. CDR3 length: 15 amino acids. CDR3 region: CASQLSGRGAGELFF. The DNA for the CDR3 is TGCGCCAGCCAGCTCAGCGGGAGGGGAGCCGGGGAGCTGTTTTTT.

This clone was seen only once. This chain joins TRBV6-5 and TRBJ2-7, with D perhaps TRBD1 (5 bases). Trimming took off 4 bases at V and 6 bases at J, with 7 bases between the two ends. The CDR3 is 11 amino acids. Germline V gene lookup returns CDR1 MNHEY and CDR2 SVGAGI. CDR3 sequence: CASSSGLEQYF. CDR3 coding DNA: TGTGCCAGCAGTTCAGGGCTCGAGCAGTACTTC.

This chain's CDR3 is CASSTSGSGYEQYF. The CDR3 DNA reads as TGTGCCAGCAGTACTAGCGGGAGTGGCTACGAGCAGTACTTC. The chain is built from TRBV7-3 and TRBJ2-7, with TRBD2 matching over 11 bases. V shed 6 bases, J shed 3 bases, and the junction held 4 bases outside the gene matches. The CDR3 has 14 residues. Germline V gives CDR1 SGHTA, CDR2 FQGTGA.

This clone was observed at least ten times. The sample carries other DNA sequences with the same CDR3. The chain has TRBV2 and TRBJ2-1; D gene ambiguous. V gave up 4 bases and J gave up 1 base, with 5 bases separating them. The CDR3 length is 13 residues. The germline V gene encodes CDR1 SNHLY and CDR2 FYNNEI. CDR3 in amino acids: CASSVTSYNEQFF. The CDR3, as DNA: TGTGCCAGCAGTGTGACTTCCTACAATGAGCAGTTCTTC. The variable domain in full, completed from reference TRBV2 and TRBJ2-1, reads EPEVTQTPSHQVTQMGQEVILRCVPISNHLYFYWYRQILGQKVEFLVSFYNNEISEKSEIFDDQFSVERPDGSNFTLKIRSTKLEDSAMYFCASSVTSYNEQFFGPGTRLTVL.